The clone carrying this T cell receptor beta chain turned up a few times. The data were obtained in a study of blood T cell repertoires in COVID-19. Study overall: COVID-19 samples, acute and convalescent, were from the United States, Italy and Spain.

Assay used: immunoSEQ multiplex PCR; TCRdb lists only in-frame clones, some missing. The repertoire has about 46,000 clones, 80% to 90% of them found once; the top ten carry roughly 13%. CDR1 SNHLY and CDR2 FYNNEI come from the germline V gene. This CDR3 has 14 residues. Losses at the gene ends were 4 bases for V and 7 bases for J; bases not matched to a gene: 2. The chain carries TRBV2 and TRBJ1-5; TRBD1 matches at 12 bases. Sequencing was performed on peripheral blood. The sequence derives from a human donor with active COVID-19. The donor label of this sample is uncertain. The chain's CDR3 is CASSGDRGLQPQHF. The CDR3 DNA reads TGTGCCAGCAGTGGGGACAGGGGGCTCCAGCCCCAGCATTTT.